These 17 T cell receptor beta chains share one sample of origin, sequenced in a study of blood T cell repertoires in COVID-19. Sequenced by immunoSEQ multiplex PCR; TCRdb stores in-frame clones only, minus some. The sample records roughly 350,000 clones, 85% being singletons. The specimen sequenced was peripheral blood. All receptors come from a woman between 18 and 29 years old with acute or convalescent COVID-19.

This sequence joins TRBV6-5 and TRBJ1-2, with no clear D. The CDR3 has 14 amino acids. Trimming stripped 5 bases from V and 6 bases from J, with 16 bases between. The germline gives CDR1 MNHEY, CDR2 SVGAGI. The CDR3 DNA reads as TGTGCCAGCAGTCCACGGTCCTCCGCCGATGGCTACACCTTC. Its translation: CASSPRSSADGYTF.

V is TRBV27 and J is TRBJ2-5; D not certain. Germline-derived CDR1 and CDR2 are MNHEY and SMNVEV (reference sequence). The CDR3 is 13 amino acids. The ends were cut back, 6 bases at V and 2 bases at J, with 10 bases in the middle. The CDR3 region is CASSRAPQETQYF. CDR3 DNA: TGTGCCAGCAGCCGAGCCCCTCAAGAGACCCAGTACTTC.

V usage is TRBV4-1 and J usage is TRBJ1-4; D possibly corresponds to TRBD1 (6 bases). The CDR3 length is 16 residues. Germline V gene lookup returns CDR1 MGHRA and CDR2 YSYEKL. Trimming took off 3 bases at V and 5 bases at J, with 16 bases between the two ends. CDR3 sequence (DNA): TGCGCCAGCAGCCATGCTGCCGGGACATTAAATGAAAAACTGTTTTTT. Translating it yields CASSHAAGTLNEKLFF.

V usage is TRBV6-1 and J usage is TRBJ1-5; D remains ambiguous. The germline CDR1 and CDR2 sequences are MNHNS and SASEGT. Trimming left V 0 bases short and J 7 bases short, with 7 bases between. The CDR3 is 13 residues long. The CDR3, as DNA: TGTGCCAGCAGTGAAGCCATTTCCCAGCCCCAGCATTTT. Translating it yields CASSEAISQPQHF.

This chain joins TRBV27 and TRBJ1-2; 8 nucleotides agree with TRBD1. Per germline, CDR1 MNHEY and CDR2 SMNVEV (reference sequence). The CDR3 is 13 amino acids. The ends lost 3 bases at V and 8 bases at J; junction bases unmatched: 5. CDR3 in amino acids: CASSFVQGDGYTF. CDR3 DNA: TGTGCCAGCAGTTTCGTACAGGGGGACGGCTACACCTTC.

This clone has a single count. For the CDR3, the DNA is TGTGCCAGCAGTTTAGCTTTACAGGAGAGTGGCACAGATACGCAGTATTTT. Its translation: CASSLALQESGTDTQYF. The chain couples TRBV28 to TRBJ2-3, with D perhaps TRBD1 (5 bases). Germline V gene data show CDR1 as MDHEN and CDR2 as SYDVKM. Trimming stripped 2 bases from V and 1 base from J, with 16 bases between. This CDR3 is 17 amino acids long.

V and J are TRBV4-1 and TRBJ2-1; a possible D gene is TRBD1 (6 bases). The CDR3 contains 16 residues. The ends were cut back, 1 base at V and 0 bases at J, with 10 bases in the middle. Germline loops: CDR1 MGHRA, CDR2 YSYEKL. Here the CDR3 DNA reads TGCGCCAGCAGCCAAGGGACAGCGAGCTCCTACAATGAGCAGTTCTTC. It specifies CASSQGTASSYNEQFF.

V is TRBV2 and J is TRBJ2-5; 9 bases line up with TRBD2. This CDR3 is built from 14 residues. The V gene end was trimmed by 6 bases and the J gene end by 5 bases; junction bases not matched to a gene: 7. Germline V gene sequence: CDR1 SNHLY, CDR2 FYNNEI. The chain's CDR3 is CASRALAGVETQYF. CDR3 DNA sequence: TGTGCCAGCAGGGCACTAGCGGGCGTCGAGACCCAGTACTTC.

The gene calls are TRBV4-1 and TRBJ2-1; 8 bases align to TRBD1. Germline-derived CDR1 and CDR2 are MGHRA and YSYEKL. The CDR3 consists of 15 residues. With 0 bases clipped from V and 8 bases from J, the junction kept 6 bases outside the gene matches. This CDR3 reads CASSQDLSGGDEQFF. CDR3 nucleotide sequence: TGCGCCAGCAGCCAAGATTTATCAGGGGGCGATGAGCAGTTCTTC.

The rearrangement uses TRBV6-1 and TRBJ2-2, with unresolved D. V lost 2 bases and J lost 8, with 15 bases in between. Germline CDR1 MNHNS, CDR2 SASEGT. The CDR3 loop spans 15 amino acids. The CDR3 spells CASSETPLATGELFF. As DNA, the CDR3 is TGTGCCAGCAGTGAAACACCCCTTGCGACTGGGGAGCTGTTTTTT.

The chain uses TRBV5-1 and TRBJ2-1; 12 bases line up with TRBD2. Losses at the gene ends were 0 bases for V and 3 bases for J; bases not matched to a gene: 7. Germline V gene data show CDR1 as SGHRS and CDR2 as YFSETQ. The CDR3 runs 18 residues. CDR3 residues: CASSLVASGGALYNEQFF. CDR3 nucleotide sequence: TGCGCCAGCAGCTTGGTGGCTAGCGGGGGGGCCCTCTACAATGAGCAGTTCTTC.

The chain recombines TRBV14 with TRBJ2-2; D gene unclear. Looked up from germline, CDR1 is SGHDN and CDR2 is FVKESK. The V gene lost 5 bases and the J gene lost 3 bases, with 4 bases spanning the gap. The CDR3 is 12 amino acids. The CDR3 loop reads CASSFYTGELFF. CDR3 nucleotide sequence: TGTGCCAGCAGCTTCTACACCGGGGAGCTGTTTTTT.

The chain links TRBV9 to TRBJ2-1; the D is unclear. Germline V lookup: CDR1 SGDLS, CDR2 YYNGEE. The ends were cut back, 0 bases at V and 4 bases at J, with 14 bases in the middle. The CDR3 has 16 residues. The CDR3 DNA follows: TGTGCCAGCAGCGTAGGTTGGAGCCTAAATTACAATGAGCAGTTCTTC. Translating gives CASSVGWSLNYNEQFF.

The rearrangement links TRBV5-4 to TRBJ1-1, with D possibly matching TRBD1 (6 bases). Between the trimmed V and J ends, which lost 2 bases and 0 bases, there was a span of 17 bases. In germline, CDR1 is SGHNT, CDR2 YYREEE (reference sequence). The CDR3 is made up of 17 amino acids. The CDR3 nucleotides read TGTGCCAGCAGCTTAATGGGGAGGGGACACGTGAACACTGAAGCTTTCTTT. Encoded protein: CASSLMGRGHVNTEAFF.

The genes are TRBV27 and TRBJ2-3; D unclear. The CDR3 is 14 amino acids. V lost 6 bases, J lost 0 bases, and 10 bases lay in between. The germline gives CDR1 MNHEY, CDR2 SMNVEV (reference sequence). CDR3 coding DNA: TGTGCCAGCAGGATAGGCGGTAGCACAGATACGCAGTATTTT. Translating it yields CASRIGGSTDTQYF.

This clone was recorded once. This chain links TRBV15 with TRBJ2-2; 7 bases line up with TRBD2. V was clipped by 3 bases and J by 12 bases; unmatched bases: 10. The germline V gene encodes CDR1 LNHNV and CDR2 YYDKDF (reference sequence). The CDR3 has 14 residues. For the CDR3, the DNA is TGTGCCACCAGCAGCCGGGGGGAGGGCACCAAGCTGTTTTTT. It codes for CATSSRGEGTKLFF.

V usage is TRBV9 and J usage is TRBJ1-3, with TRBD1 as a possible D gene (5 bases). The CDR3 consists of 18 residues. V was clipped by 0 bases and J by 0 bases, with 16 bases between them. The V gene's germline CDR1 is SGDLS and CDR2 YYNGEE. CDR3 in DNA: TGTGCCAGCAGCGTAGACAGGACCCCCCAGAGCTCTGGAAACACCATATATTTT. Translating gives CASSVDRTPQSSGNTIYF.